The next 16 T cell receptor beta chains were all read from a single sample in a study of blood T cell repertoires in COVID-19. Assay: immunoSEQ multiplex PCR; the TCRdb copy retains only in-frame clones and omits some. The data hold roughly 190,000 clones, with around 89% observed a single time. The source material was peripheral blood. The receptors come from a man in his forties with active or convalescent COVID-19.

V is TRBV3-1 (or the pseudogene TRBV3-2) and J is TRBJ1-5, with D hard to call. Germline V CDR1 and CDR2: LGHDT, YNNKEL (reference sequence). This CDR3 contains 16 residues. Between the trimmed V and J ends, which lost 6 bases and 2 bases, there was a span of 17 bases. The CDR3 spells CASSPDFRVGNQPQHF. CDR3 DNA sequence: TGTGCCAGCAGTCCGGACTTCCGTGTGGGCAATCAGCCCCAGCATTTT.

The rearrangement joins TRBV24-1 to TRBJ1-4; possibly TRBD1 for D (5 bases). Germline assignment: CDR1 KGHDR and CDR2 SFDVKD. There are 16 residues in the CDR3. Trimming pared 0 bases from V and 7 bases from J, leaving 14 bases between. The CDR3 DNA is TGTGCCACCAGTGATTTGCAAGGCAGGGAGGGTGAAAAACTGTTTTTT. It yields the protein CATSDLQGREGEKLFF.

This clone was seen more than once but under ten times. The chain is built from TRBV9 and TRBJ2-1, with TRBD1 as a possible D gene (6 bases). The CDR3 runs to 15 residues. V was shortened by 2 bases and J by 2 bases, with 11 bases between the two germline ends. CDR1 and CDR2 (germline): SGDLS, YYNGEE. The CDR3 nucleotides read TGTGCCAGCAGCGTGGGGGCGGCTACCTACAATGAGCAGTTCTTC. The encoded protein is CASSVGAATYNEQFF.

The chain employs TRBV10-3 and TRBJ1-6, with 8 nucleotides matching TRBD1. Losses at the gene ends were 9 bases for V and 10 bases for J; bases not matched to a gene: 11. Germline loops: CDR1 ENHRY, CDR2 SYGVKD. The CDR3 extends over 14 amino acids. Here the CDR3 reads CAMKDREGGSPLHF. The CDR3 DNA reads as TGTGCCATGAAGGACAGGGAGGGAGGATCACCCCTCCACTTT.

The genes are TRBV19 and TRBJ2-3, with 7 bases that match TRBD1. CDR1 and CDR2 from the germline V gene are LNHDA and SQIVND (reference sequence). The V gene end was trimmed by 5 bases and the J gene end by 2 bases; junction bases not matched to a gene: 7. There are 15 residues in the CDR3. CDR3 bases: TGTGCCAGTAGTCTAACGGGACAGCTCACAGATACGCAGTATTTT. Protein: CASSLTGQLTDTQYF.

The chain couples TRBV2 to TRBJ2-7; TRBD1 matches 8 bases. The germline V gene has CDR1 SNHLY and CDR2 FYNNEI. Trimming took 9 bases from V and 2 from J; bases not matched to a gene: 9. The CDR3 is 14 amino acids. This CDR3 is CASSTGTGPYEQYF. The CDR3 nucleotides read TGTGCCAGTTCTACCGGGACAGGCCCCTACGAGCAGTACTTC. Using reference TRBV2 and TRBJ2-7 for the parts outside the CDR3, the full variable domain is EPEVTQTPSHQVTQMGQEVILRCVPISNHLYFYWYRQILGQKVEFLVSFYNNEISEKSEIFDDQFSVERPDGSNFTLKIRSTKLEDSAMYFCASSTGTGPYEQYFGPGTRLTVT.

The CDR3 is CASSLVTGKFQETQYF. The CDR3 DNA reads TGTGCCAGCAGCTTAGTTACAGGGAAATTTCAAGAGACCCAGTACTTC. The chain couples TRBV7-9 to TRBJ2-5; possibly TRBD1 for D (6 bases). With 1 base removed from V and 2 bases from J, the gap between germline ends came to 14 bases. The CDR3 runs to 16 residues. Germline lookup yields CDR1 SEHNR and CDR2 FQNEAQ (reference sequence).

This CDR3 reads CASSHGTSGANVLTF. The CDR3 coding sequence is TGCGCCAGCAGCCACGGGACTTCTGGGGCCAACGTCCTGACTTTC. The chain is built from TRBV4-3 and TRBJ2-6; D perhaps matches TRBD2 (6 bases). V was clipped by 3 bases and J by 1 base, with 7 bases between them. This CDR3 has 15 amino acids. Germline V lookup: CDR1 LGHNA, CDR2 YSLEER.

This CDR3 is CASSIEQDYEQYF. DNA for the CDR3: TGTGCCAGTAGTATAGAACAGGACTACGAGCAGTACTTC. The J gene is TRBJ2-7, the V gene TRBV19, with D perhaps TRBD1 (5 bases). The CDR3 is made up of 13 amino acids. Trimming cost V 0 bases and J 3 bases, with 6 bases left between them. Germline V CDR1 and CDR2: LNHDA, SQIVND (reference sequence).

The V gene is TRBV7-2, the J gene TRBJ1-5, with a possible D match to TRBD1 (5 bases). In germline, CDR1 is SGHTA, CDR2 FQGNSA. V was trimmed by 1 base and J by 6 bases, leaving 19 bases between them. The CDR3 totals 17 residues. CDR3 DNA sequence: TGTGCCAGCAGCTTAGAACAGTTTGGGGCAAGGGGTCAGCCCCAGCATTTT. It yields the protein CASSLEQFGARGQPQHF. The entire variable domain, with the rest obtained from reference TRBV7-2 and TRBJ1-5, is as follows: GAGVSQSPSNKVTEKGKDVELRCDPISGHTALYWYRQSLGQGLEFLIYFQGNSAPDKSGLPSDRFSAERTGGSVSTLTIQRTQQEDSAVYLCASSLEQFGARGQPQHFGDGTRLSIL.

The chain links TRBV27 to TRBJ2-3, with a tentative D call TRBD2 (6 bases). The V gene's germline CDR1 is MNHEY and CDR2 SMNVEV (reference sequence). The germline V and J ends were trimmed by 2 bases and 2 bases, with 20 bases remaining between them. This CDR3 has 18 amino acids. The CDR3 protein is CASSLKGMGGRITDTQYF. In DNA, the CDR3 is TGTGCCAGCAGTTTAAAGGGCATGGGGGGTCGGATCACAGATACGCAGTATTTT.

The chain employs TRBV6-2 or TRBV6-3 and TRBJ2-1; D call uncertain. The CDR3 is made up of 15 amino acids. Looked up from germline, CDR1 is MNHEY and CDR2 is SVGEGT. Trimming cost V 2 bases and J 4 bases, with 12 bases left between them. CDR3 nucleotides: TGTGCCAGCAGTTACAGGCCTGACACTTACAATGAGCAGTTCTTC. Amino acids: CASSYRPDTYNEQFF.

The genes are TRBV5-6 and TRBJ2-7; TRBD2 agrees at 13 bases. V gave up 5 bases and J gave up 3 bases; unmatched junction bases: 8. The CDR3 covers 16 residues. CDR1 and CDR2 from the germline V gene are SGHDT and YYEEEE. The CDR3 DNA reads TGTGCCAGCAGTTTTATTAGGACTAGCGGGAGCTACGAGCAGTACTTC. This sequence encodes CASSFIRTSGSYEQYF.

This sequence joins TRBV27 and TRBJ1-2, with 7 bases aligning to TRBD1. Germline V gene sequence: CDR1 MNHEY, CDR2 SMNVEV (reference sequence). V shed 5 bases, J shed 4 bases, and the junction held 10 bases outside the gene matches. The CDR3 consists of 15 residues. CDR3 residues: CASSIGVTGSYGYTF. The CDR3 DNA reads as TGTGCCAGCAGTATCGGAGTGACAGGGAGCTATGGCTACACCTTC.

This clone came up once. This rearrangement joins TRBV6-1 to TRBJ2-5; D remains unclear. CDR3 length: 11 amino acids. Trimming left V 2 bases short and J 5 bases short, with 3 bases between. Germline V gene sequence: CDR1 MNHNS, CDR2 SASEGT. This CDR3 is CASSELETQYF. For the CDR3, the DNA is TGTGCCAGCAGTGAACTGGAGACCCAGTACTTC.

This clone was seen more than once but under ten times. The chain couples TRBV6-5 to TRBJ1-1; D not resolved. The CDR3 is 11 amino acids. Trimming pared 7 bases from V and 1 base from J, leaving 4 bases between. Germline-derived CDR1 and CDR2 are MNHEY and SVGAGI. The chain's CDR3 is CASTSNTEAFF. CDR3 coding DNA: TGTGCCAGCACTTCGAACACTGAAGCTTTCTTT.